This TCR beta chain emerged from a study of T-cell reconstitution after alpha-beta-depleted transplantation in children (dated by TCRdb to 2015 to 2016). Regarding the complete study: The study quantitatively tracked T-cell immune reconstitution after TCRalphabeta/CD19-depleted allogeneic hematopoietic cell transplantation in children using TCR repertoire profiling.

Library preparation employed PCR. Sequencing was carried out with an Illumina HiSeq 2500. To normalize quantification of the TCRbeta repertoire, the TCR libraries were built with molecular barcoding that relied on unique molecular identifiers. The public reads were reanalyzed by TCRdb: fastp trimming at Q25, MiXCR alignment, in-frame beta chains only. Merged by CDR3 protein, the rows form single entries marked with the most common genes and DNA. The sample contains some 310,000 distinct CDR3 sequences, 23% of them found a single time. Together, the top ten hold approximately 11% of the sample. The treatment or condition label for this specimen denotes: allogeneic hematopoietic cell transplantation with graft depleted of TCRalphabeta T cells and CD19 B cells. TCRalphabeta/CD19-depleted allogeneic hematopoietic cell grafts were given to the transplant recipients, all of whom were children. Comment on this clonotype: The target of this receptor is not known. The record has no base qualities; no much larger clone is one base away.

Counted from cysteine to phenylalanine, this CDR3 has 15 amino acids. The only DNA kept is the CDR3, 45 bases in frame from the first base. V loses 4 bases at its end and J loses 6 bases; junction bases beyond the gene matches: 9. From the germline V gene, CDR1 is SGHRS and CDR2 is YFSETQ. Here is what the overall study found, with its caveats: The apparently early alphabetaT-cell count recovery about two months after transplant was reportedly dependent on only several hundred rapidly expanded clones derived from non-depleted graft cells. In some patients, high TCRbeta diversity at day 60 was attributed to recipient T cells and intrathymic progenitors that had survived conditioning. Over the following months the frequencies of hyperexpanded clones went down, and after one year T-cell counts and TCRbeta diversity were mostly credited to newly produced T cells.

The sequencing used PBMCs, mostly from graft donor cells, collected 180 days after TCRalphabeta/CD19-depleted stem cell transplant. The source of this sequence is a male patient aged 10 to 17 who had a stem cell transplant for acute lymphoblastic leukemia, so the T cells may come from the graft donor. The rearrangement joined TRBV5-1 to TRBJ1-4; TRBD1 lines up with 7 middle nucleotides. The nucleotide sequence is TGCGCCAGCAGCACTGGAGGGGGCGGCTATGAAAAACTGTTTTTT. Its protein is CASSTGGGGYEKLFF.